These 20 T cell receptor beta chains originate from one sample sequenced in a study of blood T cells in healthy people across ages. The second PCR ran about 7 to 12 cycles with a sample-barcoded 5' primer and J-beta primers. TCRdb called the 5' RACE reads again in MiXCR, with one record for every CDR3 protein. Here the sample spans some 860,000 distinct CDR3 sequences, roughly 56% being singletons. Sample: blood. These TCRs come from a man aged 40-55 years in good health.

The J gene is TRBJ2-3, the V gene TRBV25-1, with 11 bases aligning to TRBD1. The CDR3 length is 17 residues. The V gene's germline CDR1 is MGHDK and CDR2 SYGVNS. V was clipped by 6 bases and J by 4 bases; unmatched bases: 12. CDR3 coding DNA: TGTGCCAGCAGCACATACGGACAGGGGGCTTCGGCAGATACGCAGTATTTT. Translation gives CASSTYGQGASADTQYF.

The rearrangement links TRBV7-8 to TRBJ1-2; 10 bases map to TRBD1. The ends lost 1 base at V and 6 bases at J; junction bases unmatched: 2. The CDR3 covers 14 residues. In germline, CDR1 is SGHVS, CDR2 FQNEAQ. The CDR3 coding sequence is TGTGCCAGCAGCTTAGGGACAGGGGGTGATGGCTACACCTTC. Residues: CASSLGTGGDGYTF. The full variable domain, rest sourced from reference TRBV7-8 and TRBJ1-2, is GAGVSQSPRYKVAKRGQDVALRCDPISGHVSLFWYQQALGQGPEFLTYFQNEAQLDKSGLPSDRFFAERPEGSVSTLKIQRTQQEDSAVYLCASSLGTGGDGYTFGSGTRLTVV.

This clonotype appeared a few times. The chain links TRBV27 to TRBJ1-1; no firm D call. Deletions cut 3 bases from V and 7 bases from J, with 9 bases between. The CDR3 sequence is 12 residues long. Germline V CDR1 and CDR2: MNHEY, SMNVEV (reference sequence). CDR3 region: CASSFLGGEAFF. The CDR3 DNA sequence: TGTGCCAGCAGTTTTCTCGGAGGTGAAGCTTTCTTT.

The J gene is TRBJ2-1, the V gene TRBV5-1, with 8 nucleotides matching TRBD1. The CDR3 contains 14 residues. V shed 3 bases, J shed 9 bases, and the junction held 8 bases outside the gene matches. Germline loops: CDR1 SGHRS, CDR2 YFSETQ. In DNA, the CDR3 is TGCGCCAGCAGCTCCGGGACCGACAGGGGTGAGCAGTTCTTC. Its protein is CASSSGTDRGEQFF.

The gene calls are TRBV28 and TRBJ2-7, with 7 bases matching TRBD1. Trimming at V came to 4 bases and at J to 3 bases, leaving 15 bases not matched to a gene. Germline V gene lookup returns CDR1 MDHEN and CDR2 SYDVKM. The CDR3 runs 17 residues. Here the CDR3 reads CASSSSDVETGLYEQYF. The CDR3 coding sequence is TGTGCCAGCAGTTCATCTGACGTTGAGACAGGGCTCTACGAGCAGTACTTC.

V gene TRBV7-3 combines with J gene TRBJ1-1, with a tentative D call TRBD1 (6 bases). The germline V gene encodes CDR1 SGHTA and CDR2 FQGTGA. Trimming stripped 5 bases from V and 1 base from J, with 20 bases between. The CDR3 covers 17 residues. CDR3 loop: CASSARGGRGPNTEAFF. Written as DNA, the CDR3 is TGTGCCAGCAGCGCACGGGGGGGGCGAGGTCCGAACACTGAAGCTTTCTTT.

A note on this clonotype: A read error may account for a junction end that differs from germline. CDR3 region: CSTREWTSTDTQYF. CDR3 DNA: TGCAGTACTAGAGAGTGGACTAGCACAGATACGCAGTATTTT. The chain is built from TRBV20-1 and TRBJ2-3; D is perhaps TRBD2 (5 bases). This CDR3 comprises 14 residues. Germline values: CDR1 DFQATT, CDR2 SNEGSKA (reference sequence).

This rearrangement joins TRBV20-1 to TRBJ2-5; 9 bases are a match to TRBD2. The V segment lost 6 bases and the J segment 2 bases; nucleotides outside the gene matches: 10. The germline gives CDR1 DFQATT, CDR2 SNEGSKA (reference sequence). This CDR3 region has 15 residues. For the CDR3, the DNA is TGCAGTGCCCCTGGAGGTAGCGGGGGTCAAGAGACCCAGTACTTC. Translation gives CSAPGGSGGQETQYF.

The V gene is TRBV11-2, the J gene TRBJ2-5; a possible D gene is TRBD1 (5 bases). Trimming pared 5 bases from V and 4 bases from J, leaving 14 bases between. The CDR3 runs to 14 residues. CDR1 and CDR2 (germline): SGHAT, FQNNGV. CDR3 nucleotides: TGTGCCAGCAGCAGGCAGGGTGGGGTAGAGACCCAGTACTTC. As protein: CASSRQGGVETQYF.

As to this clonotype: With a much larger clone just one base away, this may be a read error. The rearrangement links TRBV4-2 to TRBJ2-3, with D possibly being TRBD2 (6 bases). This CDR3 contains 16 residues. CDR1 LGHNA and CDR2 YNFKEQ come from the germline V gene. The CDR3 region is CASSRDPEGEPDMQYF. The DNA for the CDR3 is TGTGCCAGCAGCCGAGATCCGGAGGGCGAACCAGATATGCAGTATTTT.

The chain couples TRBV20-1 to TRBJ1-2; 7 nucleotides line up with TRBD1. This CDR3 contains 13 residues. Germline V gene sequence: CDR1 DFQATT, CDR2 SNEGSKA (reference sequence). V was clipped by 5 bases and J by 1 base; unmatched bases: 4. CDR3 protein: CSAGTDFNYGYTF. The CDR3, as DNA: TGCAGTGCTGGGACAGATTTTAACTATGGCTACACCTTC.

The CDR3 spells CSAILFPGGSTDTQYF. In DNA, the CDR3 is TGCAGTGCCATTCTATTCCCCGGGGGTAGCACAGATACGCAGTATTTT. The gene calls are TRBV20-1 and TRBJ2-3, with D possibly matching TRBD2 (6 bases). The germline V and J ends were trimmed by 6 bases and 0 bases, with 19 bases remaining between them. Germline V gene lookup returns CDR1 DFQATT and CDR2 SNEGSKA (reference sequence). CDR3 length equals 16 residues.

The V gene is TRBV7-2, the J gene TRBJ2-6; the D gene is possibly TRBD1 (6 bases). The germline V gene encodes CDR1 SGHTA and CDR2 FQGNSA. The CDR3 spans 16 residues. Deletions cut 4 bases from V and 2 bases from J, with 12 bases between. The DNA of the CDR3 is TGTGCCAGCAGCTCCGGACAGAGAGCTGGGGCCAACGTCCTGACTTTC. Its protein product is CASSSGQRAGANVLTF. The variable domain in full, completed from reference TRBV7-2 and TRBJ2-6, reads GAGVSQSPSNKVTEKGKDVELRCDPISGHTALYWYRQSLGQGLEFLIYFQGNSAPDKSGLPSDRFSAERTGGSVSTLTIQRTQQEDSAVYLCASSSGQRAGANVLTFGAGSRLTVL.

The chain has TRBV5-1 and TRBJ2-4; 9 bases map to TRBD2. From germline, CDR1 is SGHRS and CDR2 YFSETQ. This CDR3 is built from 18 residues. V shed 1 base and J 0 bases; nucleotides not matched to a gene: 8. DNA of the CDR3: TGCGCCAGCAGCTTGTGGGCTAGCGGGGAGGTAGCCAAAAACATTCAGTACTTC. Translating it yields CASSLWASGEVAKNIQYF.

This clonotype was counted between two and nine times. The chain is built from TRBV5-1 and TRBJ1-2; D perhaps matches TRBD1 (5 bases). The CDR3 extends over 15 amino acids. Per germline, CDR1 SGHRS and CDR2 YFSETQ. V gave up 5 bases and J gave up 1 base, with 15 bases separating them. The CDR3 DNA reads TGCGCCAGCAGTCCCGAAGCGCAGGGTAACTATGGCTACACCTTC. The encoded protein is CASSPEAQGNYGYTF.

The chain couples TRBV5-1 to TRBJ2-5, with D uncertain. The CDR3 has 13 residues. V lost 4 bases to trimming and J lost 2 bases, with 9 bases between them. Germline V gene data show CDR1 as SGHRS and CDR2 as YFSETQ. This CDR3 reads CASSANLQETQYF. CDR3 bases: TGCGCCAGCAGCGCAAACCTTCAAGAGACCCAGTACTTC. The variable domain in full, with the rest retrieved from reference TRBV5-1 and TRBJ2-5, is KAGVTQTPRYLIKTRGQQVTLSCSPISGHRSVSWYQQTPGQGLQFLFEYFSETQRNKGNFPGRFSGRQFSNSRSEMNVSTLELGDSALYLCASSANLQETQYFGPGTRLLVL.

This clonotype came up once. V and J are TRBV13 and TRBJ2-1, with a weak D call TRBD1 (6 bases). Germline loops: CDR1 PRHDT, CDR2 FYEKMQ (reference sequence). V lost 5 bases to trimming and J lost 13 bases, with 24 bases between them. The CDR3 has 15 residues. CDR3 protein: CASSPPWTVKETQFF. The CDR3 DNA reads as TGTGCCAGCAGCCCCCCATGGACAGTCAAGGAGACCCAGTTCTTC.

This clonotype occurred a few times. The rearrangement uses TRBV25-1 and TRBJ2-5; D possibly uses TRBD1 or TRBD2 (5 bases each). This CDR3 has 15 residues. V lost 6 bases, J lost 5 bases, and 19 bases lay in between. Germline-derived CDR1 and CDR2 are MGHDK and SYGVNS. The CDR3 DNA reads TGTGCCAGCAGGCCACCCGTCGGGGACGCCGAGACCCAGTACTTC. Its translation: CASRPPVGDAETQYF.

The V gene is TRBV30, the J gene TRBJ2-4; TRBD2 might be the D (7 bases). V shed 4 bases and J shed 7 bases, with 14 bases lying between them. The CDR3 has 13 amino acids. The V gene's germline CDR1 is GTSNPN and CDR2 SVGIG (reference sequence). The CDR3 is CAWTPGGLNIQYF. In nucleotides, the CDR3 is TGTGCCTGGACCCCGGGGGGCCTGAACATTCAGTACTTC.

The rearrangement uses TRBV27 and TRBJ1-6; 8 bases align to TRBD1. CDR1 and CDR2 (germline): MNHEY, SMNVEV (reference sequence). The CDR3 has 18 amino acids. The J segment lost 7 bases and the V segment lost 4 bases, leaving 15 bases of the junction unmatched. The CDR3: CASSSPAGSGGLNSPLHF. CDR3 DNA: TGTGCCAGCAGTTCCCCGGCGGGGTCAGGGGGCCTAAATTCACCCCTCCACTTT.